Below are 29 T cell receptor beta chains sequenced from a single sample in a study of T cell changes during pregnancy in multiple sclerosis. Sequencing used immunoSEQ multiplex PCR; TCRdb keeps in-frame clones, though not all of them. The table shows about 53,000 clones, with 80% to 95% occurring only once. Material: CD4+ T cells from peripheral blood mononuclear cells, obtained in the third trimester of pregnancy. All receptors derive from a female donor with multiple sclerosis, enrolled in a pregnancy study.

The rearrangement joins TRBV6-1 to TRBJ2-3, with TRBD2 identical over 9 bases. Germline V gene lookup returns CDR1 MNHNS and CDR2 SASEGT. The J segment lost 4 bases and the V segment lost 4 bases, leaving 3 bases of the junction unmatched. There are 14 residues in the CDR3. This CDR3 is CASSGLADPDTQYF. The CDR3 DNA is TGTGCCAGCAGTGGACTAGCGGACCCAGATACGCAGTATTTT.

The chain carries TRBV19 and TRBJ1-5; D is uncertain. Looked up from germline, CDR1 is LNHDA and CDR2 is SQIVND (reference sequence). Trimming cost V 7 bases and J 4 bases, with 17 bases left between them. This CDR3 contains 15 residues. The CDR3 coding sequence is TGTGCCAGTACTCCGGGGATTGGGCCAAATCAGCCCCAGCATTTT. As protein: CASTPGIGPNQPQHF.

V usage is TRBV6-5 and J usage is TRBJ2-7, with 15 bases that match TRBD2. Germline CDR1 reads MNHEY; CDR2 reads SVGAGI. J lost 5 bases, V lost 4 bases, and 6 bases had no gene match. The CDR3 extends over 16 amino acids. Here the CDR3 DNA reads TGTGCCAGCAGTTCACTTTGGACTAGCGGGGGGGACGAGCAGTACTTC. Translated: CASSSLWTSGGDEQYF.

CDR3 protein: CASSGGTGVFQETQYF. CDR3 in DNA: TGTGCCAGCAGTGGGGGGACAGGGGTATTTCAAGAGACCCAGTACTTC. The J gene is TRBJ2-5, the V gene TRBV6-1; 10 bases agree with TRBD1. The CDR3 is made up of 16 amino acids. The V segment lost 4 bases and the J segment 2 bases; nucleotides outside the gene matches: 7. CDR1 MNHNS and CDR2 SASEGT come from the germline V gene.

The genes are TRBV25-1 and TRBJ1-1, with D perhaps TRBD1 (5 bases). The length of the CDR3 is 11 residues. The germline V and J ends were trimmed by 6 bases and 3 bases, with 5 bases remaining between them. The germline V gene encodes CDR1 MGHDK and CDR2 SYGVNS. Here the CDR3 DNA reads TGTGCCAGCAGGACAGACACTGAAGCTTTCTTT. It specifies CASRTDTEAFF. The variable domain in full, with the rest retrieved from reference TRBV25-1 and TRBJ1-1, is EADIYQTPRYLVIGTGKKITLECSQTMGHDKMYWYQQDPGMELHLIHYSYGVNSTEKGDLSSESTVSRIRTEHFPLTLESARPSHTSQYLCASRTDTEAFFGQGTRLTVV.

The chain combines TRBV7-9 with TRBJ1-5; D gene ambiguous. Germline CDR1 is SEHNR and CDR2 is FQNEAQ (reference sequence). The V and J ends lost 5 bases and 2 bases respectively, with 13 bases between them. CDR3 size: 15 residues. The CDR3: CASSPTNAGNQPQHF. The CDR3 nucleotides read TGTGCCAGCAGCCCGACCAACGCGGGCAATCAGCCCCAGCATTTT.

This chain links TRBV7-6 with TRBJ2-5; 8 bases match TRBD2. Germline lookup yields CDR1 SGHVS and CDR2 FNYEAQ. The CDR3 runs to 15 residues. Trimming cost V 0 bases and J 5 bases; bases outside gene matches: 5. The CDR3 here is CASSLATSGGETQYF. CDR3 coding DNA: TGTGCCAGCAGCTTAGCAACTAGCGGAGGGGAGACCCAGTACTTC.

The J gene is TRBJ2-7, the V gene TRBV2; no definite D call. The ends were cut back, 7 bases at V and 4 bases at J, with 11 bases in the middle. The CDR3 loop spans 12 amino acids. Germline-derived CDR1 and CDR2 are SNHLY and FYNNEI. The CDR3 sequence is CASKMESYEQYF. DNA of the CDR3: TGTGCCAGCAAGATGGAGAGTTACGAGCAGTACTTC.

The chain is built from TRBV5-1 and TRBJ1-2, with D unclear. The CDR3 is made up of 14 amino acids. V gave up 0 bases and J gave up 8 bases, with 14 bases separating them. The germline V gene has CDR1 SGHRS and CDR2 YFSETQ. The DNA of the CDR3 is TGCGCCAGCAGCTTGGCCGAGGGATCTCGGGGCTACACCTTC. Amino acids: CASSLAEGSRGYTF.

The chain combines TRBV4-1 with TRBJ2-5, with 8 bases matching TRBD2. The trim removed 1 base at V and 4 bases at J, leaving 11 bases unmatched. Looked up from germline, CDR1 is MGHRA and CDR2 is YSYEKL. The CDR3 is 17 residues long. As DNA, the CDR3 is TGCGCCAGCAGCCAAGGTAATGAAGGACTAGCCGGAGAGACCCAGTACTTC. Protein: CASSQGNEGLAGETQYF.

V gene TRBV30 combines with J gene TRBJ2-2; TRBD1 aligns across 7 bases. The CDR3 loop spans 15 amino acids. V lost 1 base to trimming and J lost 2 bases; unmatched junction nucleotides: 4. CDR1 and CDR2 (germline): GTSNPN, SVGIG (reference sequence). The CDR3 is CAWSGRGGNTGELFF. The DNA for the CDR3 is TGTGCCTGGAGTGGCAGAGGGGGCAACACCGGGGAGCTGTTTTTT. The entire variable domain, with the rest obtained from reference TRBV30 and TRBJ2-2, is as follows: SQTIHQWPATLVQPVGSPLSLECTVEGTSNPNLYWYRQAAGRGLQLLFYSVGIGQISSEVPQNLSASRPQDRQFILSSKKLLLSDSGFYLCAWSGRGGNTGELFFGEGSRLTVL.

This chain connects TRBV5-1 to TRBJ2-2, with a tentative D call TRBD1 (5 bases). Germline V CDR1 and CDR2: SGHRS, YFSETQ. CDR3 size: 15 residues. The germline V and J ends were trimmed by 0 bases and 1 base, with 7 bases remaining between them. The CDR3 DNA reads TGCGCCAGCAGCTTGGGGGGCCGGAACACCGGGGAGCTGTTTTTT. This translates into CASSLGGRNTGELFF.

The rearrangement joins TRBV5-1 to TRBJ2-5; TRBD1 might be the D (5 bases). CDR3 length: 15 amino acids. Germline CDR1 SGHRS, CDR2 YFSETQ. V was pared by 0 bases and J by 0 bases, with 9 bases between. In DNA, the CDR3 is TGCGCCAGCAGCTTGGCAGGGCGATACCAAGAGACCCAGTACTTC. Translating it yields CASSLAGRYQETQYF.

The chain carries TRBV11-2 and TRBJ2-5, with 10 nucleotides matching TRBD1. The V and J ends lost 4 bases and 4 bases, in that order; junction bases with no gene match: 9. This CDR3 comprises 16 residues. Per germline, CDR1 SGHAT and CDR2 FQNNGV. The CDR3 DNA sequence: TGTGCCAGCAGCTCCTTTCGGACAGGGGGAGGAGAGACCCAGTACTTC. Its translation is CASSSFRTGGGETQYF.

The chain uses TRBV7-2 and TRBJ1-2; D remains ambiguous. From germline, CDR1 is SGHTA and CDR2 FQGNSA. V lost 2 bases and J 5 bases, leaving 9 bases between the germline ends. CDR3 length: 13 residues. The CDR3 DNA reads TGTGCCAGCAGCTTAACTTATTTGTATGGCTACACCTTC. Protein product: CASSLTYLYGYTF. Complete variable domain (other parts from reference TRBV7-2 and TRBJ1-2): GAGVSQSPSNKVTEKGKDVELRCDPISGHTALYWYRQSLGQGLEFLIYFQGNSAPDKSGLPSDRFSAERTGGSVSTLTIQRTQQEDSAVYLCASSLTYLYGYTFGSGTRLTVV.

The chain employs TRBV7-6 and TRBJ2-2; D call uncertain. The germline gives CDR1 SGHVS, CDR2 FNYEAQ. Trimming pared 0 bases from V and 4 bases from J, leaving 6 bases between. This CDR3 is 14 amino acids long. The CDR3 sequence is CASSLALRTGELFF. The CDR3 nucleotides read TGTGCCAGCAGCTTAGCGCTGCGCACCGGGGAGCTGTTTTTT.

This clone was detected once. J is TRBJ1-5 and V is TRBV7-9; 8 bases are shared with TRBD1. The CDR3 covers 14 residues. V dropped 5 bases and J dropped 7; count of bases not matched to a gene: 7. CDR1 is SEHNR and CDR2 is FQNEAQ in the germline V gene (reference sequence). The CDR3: CASSPGQGDQPQHF. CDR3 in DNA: TGTGCCAGCAGCCCAGGACAGGGAGACCAGCCCCAGCATTTT.

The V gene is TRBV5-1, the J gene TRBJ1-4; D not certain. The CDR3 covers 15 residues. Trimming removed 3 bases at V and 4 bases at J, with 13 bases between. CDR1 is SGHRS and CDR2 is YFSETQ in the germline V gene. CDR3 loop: CASSSAGKINEKLFF. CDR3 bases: TGCGCCAGCAGCTCTGCAGGAAAAATTAATGAAAAACTGTTTTTT.

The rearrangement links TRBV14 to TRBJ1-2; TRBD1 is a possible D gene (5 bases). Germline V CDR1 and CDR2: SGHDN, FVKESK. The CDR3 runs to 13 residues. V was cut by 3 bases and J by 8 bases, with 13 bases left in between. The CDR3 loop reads CASSQGGRPGYTF. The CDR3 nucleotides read TGTGCCAGCAGCCAGGGGGGACGGCCCGGCTACACCTTC.

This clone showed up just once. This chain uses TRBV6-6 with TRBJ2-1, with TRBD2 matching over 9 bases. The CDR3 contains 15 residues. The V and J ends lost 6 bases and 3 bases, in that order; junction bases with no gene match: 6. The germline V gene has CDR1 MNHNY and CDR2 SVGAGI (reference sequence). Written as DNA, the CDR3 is TGTGCCAGCAGACCCCTAGCGGGGATCTACAATGAGCAGTTCTTC. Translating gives CASRPLAGIYNEQFF.

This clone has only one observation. The CDR3 spells CASNVRVNTEAFF. CDR3 DNA sequence: TGTGCCAGCAATGTGAGGGTCAACACTGAAGCTTTCTTT. The chain employs TRBV2 and TRBJ1-1; no clear D. The CDR3 consists of 13 residues. Per germline, CDR1 SNHLY and CDR2 FYNNEI. V was pared by 7 bases and J by 2 bases, with 11 bases between.

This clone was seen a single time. CDR3 DNA sequence: TGTGCCAGCAGTGAACGACCCTGGACAGGCACTGAAGCTTTCTTT. It yields the protein CASSERPWTGTEAFF. V gene TRBV2 combines with J gene TRBJ1-1; 7 bases are shared with TRBD1. Germline CDR1 and CDR2: SNHLY and FYNNEI. The CDR3 is made up of 15 amino acids. V lost 2 bases to trimming and J lost 4 bases; unmatched junction nucleotides: 7.

CDR3 sequence: CASSLVNEQFF. Here the CDR3 DNA reads TGTGCCAGCAGCTTAGTAAATGAGCAGTTCTTC. This chain connects TRBV7-8 to TRBJ2-1; D is undetermined. V lost 1 base, J lost 7 bases, and 2 bases lay in between. CDR1 and CDR2 (germline): SGHVS, FQNEAQ. This CDR3 is 11 amino acids long.

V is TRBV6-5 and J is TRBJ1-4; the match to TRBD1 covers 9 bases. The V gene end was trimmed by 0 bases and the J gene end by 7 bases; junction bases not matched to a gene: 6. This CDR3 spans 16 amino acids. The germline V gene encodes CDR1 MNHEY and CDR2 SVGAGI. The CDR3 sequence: CASSYSGPGQGEKLFF. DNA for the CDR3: TGTGCCAGCAGTTACTCGGGCCCGGGACAGGGTGAAAAACTGTTTTTT.

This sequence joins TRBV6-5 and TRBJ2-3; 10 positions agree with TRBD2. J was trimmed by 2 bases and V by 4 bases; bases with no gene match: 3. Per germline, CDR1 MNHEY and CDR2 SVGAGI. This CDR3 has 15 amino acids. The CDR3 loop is CASSSSGGLTDTQYF. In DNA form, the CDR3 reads TGTGCCAGCAGTTCTAGCGGGGGTCTCACAGATACGCAGTATTTT.

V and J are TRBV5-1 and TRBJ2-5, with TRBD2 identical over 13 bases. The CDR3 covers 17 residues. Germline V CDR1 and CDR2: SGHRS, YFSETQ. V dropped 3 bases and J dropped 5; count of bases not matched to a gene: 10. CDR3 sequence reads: CASSSGTSGAGVETQYF. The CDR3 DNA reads TGCGCCAGCAGCTCCGGGACTAGCGGGGCCGGGGTGGAGACCCAGTACTTC. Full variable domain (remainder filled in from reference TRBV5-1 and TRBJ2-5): KAGVTQTPRYLIKTRGQQVTLSCSPISGHRSVSWYQQTPGQGLQFLFEYFSETQRNKGNFPGRFSGRQFSNSRSEMNVSTLELGDSALYLCASSSGTSGAGVETQYFGPGTRLLVL.

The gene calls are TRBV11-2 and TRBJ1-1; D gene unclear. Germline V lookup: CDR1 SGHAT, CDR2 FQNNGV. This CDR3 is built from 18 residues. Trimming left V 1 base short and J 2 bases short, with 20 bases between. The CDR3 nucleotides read TGTGCCAGCAGCTTAGTGTTTAGGAGGACGGATGATAACACTGAAGCTTTCTTT. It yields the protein CASSLVFRRTDDNTEAFF.

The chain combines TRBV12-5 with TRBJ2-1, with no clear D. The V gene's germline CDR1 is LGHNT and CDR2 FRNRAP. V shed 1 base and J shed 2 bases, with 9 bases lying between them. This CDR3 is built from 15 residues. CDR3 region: CASGLGQAAYNEQFF. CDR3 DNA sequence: TGTGCTAGTGGTTTGGGGCAGGCTGCCTACAATGAGCAGTTCTTC.

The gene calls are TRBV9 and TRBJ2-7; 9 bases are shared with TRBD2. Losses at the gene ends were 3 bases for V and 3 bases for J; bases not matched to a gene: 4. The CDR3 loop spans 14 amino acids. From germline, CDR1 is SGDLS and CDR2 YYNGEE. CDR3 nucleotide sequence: TGTGCCAGCAGCGCCGGGACTAGCCTCTACGAGCAGTACTTC. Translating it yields CASSAGTSLYEQYF.